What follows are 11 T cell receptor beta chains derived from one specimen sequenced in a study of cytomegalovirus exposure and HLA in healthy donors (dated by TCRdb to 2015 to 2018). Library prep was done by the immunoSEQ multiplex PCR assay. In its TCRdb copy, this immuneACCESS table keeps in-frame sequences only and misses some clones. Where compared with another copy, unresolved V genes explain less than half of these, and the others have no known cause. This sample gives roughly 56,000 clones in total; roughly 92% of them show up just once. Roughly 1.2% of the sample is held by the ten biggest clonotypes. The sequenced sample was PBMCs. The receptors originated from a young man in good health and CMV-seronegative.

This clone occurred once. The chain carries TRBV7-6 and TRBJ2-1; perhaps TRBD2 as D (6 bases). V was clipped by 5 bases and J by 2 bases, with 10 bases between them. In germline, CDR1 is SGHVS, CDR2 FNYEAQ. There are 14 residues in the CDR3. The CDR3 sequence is CASSPGGAYNEQFF. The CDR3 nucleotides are TGTGCCAGCAGCCCAGGAGGGGCCTACAATGAGCAGTTCTTC.

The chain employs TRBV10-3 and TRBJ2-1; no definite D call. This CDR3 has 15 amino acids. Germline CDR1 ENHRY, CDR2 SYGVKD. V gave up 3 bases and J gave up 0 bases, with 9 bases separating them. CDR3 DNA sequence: TGTGCCATCAGTGACTTTCGCAGCTCCTACAATGAGCAGTTCTTC. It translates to CAISDFRSSYNEQFF.

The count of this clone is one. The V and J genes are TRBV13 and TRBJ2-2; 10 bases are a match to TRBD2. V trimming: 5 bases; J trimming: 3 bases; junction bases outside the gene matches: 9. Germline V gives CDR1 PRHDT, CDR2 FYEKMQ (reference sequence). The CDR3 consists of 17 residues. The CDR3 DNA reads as TGTGCCAGCAGCCTACAGCGGCTAGCGGGAGACACCGGGGAGCTGTTTTTT. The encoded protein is CASSLQRLAGDTGELFF.

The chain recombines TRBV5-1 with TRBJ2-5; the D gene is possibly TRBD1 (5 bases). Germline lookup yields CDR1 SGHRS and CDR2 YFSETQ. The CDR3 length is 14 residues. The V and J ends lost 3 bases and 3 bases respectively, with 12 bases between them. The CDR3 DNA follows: TGCGCCAGCAGCTCCCCCGGCAGGGAAGAGACCCAGTACTTC. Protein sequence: CASSSPGREETQYF.

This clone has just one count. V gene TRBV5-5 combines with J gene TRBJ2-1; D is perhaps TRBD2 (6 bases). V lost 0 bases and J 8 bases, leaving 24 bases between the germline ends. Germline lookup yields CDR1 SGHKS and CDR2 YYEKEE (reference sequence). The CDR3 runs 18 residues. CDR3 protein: CASSLAGGLGYRLDEQFF. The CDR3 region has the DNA TGTGCCAGCAGCTTGGCCGGGGGTCTGGGCTATAGGTTGGATGAGCAGTTCTTC. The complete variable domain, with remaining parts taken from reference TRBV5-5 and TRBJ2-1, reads DAGVTQSPTHLIKTRGQQVTLRCSPISGHKSVSWYQQVLGQGPQFIFQYYEKEERGRGNFPDRFSARQFPNYSSELNVNALLLGDSALYLCASSLAGGLGYRLDEQFFGPGTRLTVL.

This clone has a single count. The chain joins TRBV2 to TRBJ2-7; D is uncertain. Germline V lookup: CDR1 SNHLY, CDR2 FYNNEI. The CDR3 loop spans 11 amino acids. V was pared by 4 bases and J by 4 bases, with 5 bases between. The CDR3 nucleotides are TGTGCCAGCAGTGCCCAATACGAGCAGTACTTC. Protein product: CASSAQYEQYF. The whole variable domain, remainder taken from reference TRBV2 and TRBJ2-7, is EPEVTQTPSHQVTQMGQEVILRCVPISNHLYFYWYRQILGQKVEFLVSFYNNEISEKSEIFDDQFSVERPDGSNFTLKIRSTKLEDSAMYFCASSAQYEQYFGPGTRLTVT.

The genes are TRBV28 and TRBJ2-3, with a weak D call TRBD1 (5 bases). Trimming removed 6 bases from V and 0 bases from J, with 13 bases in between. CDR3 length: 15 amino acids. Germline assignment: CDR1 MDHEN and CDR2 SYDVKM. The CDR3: CASSLTGTSTDTQYF. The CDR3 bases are TGTGCCAGCAGCCTAACAGGAACTAGCACAGATACGCAGTATTTT. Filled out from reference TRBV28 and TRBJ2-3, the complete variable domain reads DVKVTQSSRYLVKRTGEKVFLECVQDMDHENMFWYRQDPGLGLRLIYFSYDVKMKEKGDIPEGYSVSREKKERFSLILESASTNQTSMYLCASSLTGTSTDTQYFGPGTRLTVL.

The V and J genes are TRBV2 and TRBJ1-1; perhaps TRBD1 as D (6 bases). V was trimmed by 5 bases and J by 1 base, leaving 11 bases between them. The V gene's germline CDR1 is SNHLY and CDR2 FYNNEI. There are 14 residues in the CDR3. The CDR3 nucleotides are TGTGCCAGCAGTTTCGGACAGACGAACACTGAAGCTTTCTTT. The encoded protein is CASSFGQTNTEAFF.

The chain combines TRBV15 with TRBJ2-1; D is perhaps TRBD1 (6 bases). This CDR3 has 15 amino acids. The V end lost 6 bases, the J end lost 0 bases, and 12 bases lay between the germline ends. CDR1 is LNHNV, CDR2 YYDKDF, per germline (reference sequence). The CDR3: CATSYGTSSYNEQFF. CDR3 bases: TGTGCCACCAGTTACGGGACAAGCTCCTACAATGAGCAGTTCTTC.

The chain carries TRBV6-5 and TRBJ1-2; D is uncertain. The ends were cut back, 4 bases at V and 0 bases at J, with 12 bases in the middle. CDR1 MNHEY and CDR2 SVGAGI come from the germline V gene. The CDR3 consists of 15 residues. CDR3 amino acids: CASSWGVLSNYGYTF. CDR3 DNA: TGTGCCAGCAGTTGGGGAGTACTCTCTAACTATGGCTACACCTTC.

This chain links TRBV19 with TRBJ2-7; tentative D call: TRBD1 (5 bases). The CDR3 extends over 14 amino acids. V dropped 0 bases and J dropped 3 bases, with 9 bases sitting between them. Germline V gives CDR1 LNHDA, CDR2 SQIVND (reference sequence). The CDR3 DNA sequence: TGTGCCAGTAGTATAGATGCAGGGAACTACGAGCAGTACTTC. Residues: CASSIDAGNYEQYF.